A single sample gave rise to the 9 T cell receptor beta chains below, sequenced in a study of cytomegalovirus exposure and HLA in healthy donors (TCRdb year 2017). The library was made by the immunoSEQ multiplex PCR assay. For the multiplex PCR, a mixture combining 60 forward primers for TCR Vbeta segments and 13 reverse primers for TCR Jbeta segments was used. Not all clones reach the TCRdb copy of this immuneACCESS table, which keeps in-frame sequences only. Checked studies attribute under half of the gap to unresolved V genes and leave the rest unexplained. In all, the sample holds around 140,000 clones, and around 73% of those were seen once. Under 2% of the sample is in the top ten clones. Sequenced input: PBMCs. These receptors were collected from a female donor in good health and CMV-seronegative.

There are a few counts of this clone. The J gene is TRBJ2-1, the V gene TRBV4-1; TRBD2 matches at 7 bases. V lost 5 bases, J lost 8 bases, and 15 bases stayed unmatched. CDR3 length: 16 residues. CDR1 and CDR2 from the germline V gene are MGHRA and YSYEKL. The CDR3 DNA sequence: TGCGCCAGCAGCGCTCTGGGTGATGCGGGGGACCATGAGCAGTTCTTC. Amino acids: CASSALGDAGDHEQFF.

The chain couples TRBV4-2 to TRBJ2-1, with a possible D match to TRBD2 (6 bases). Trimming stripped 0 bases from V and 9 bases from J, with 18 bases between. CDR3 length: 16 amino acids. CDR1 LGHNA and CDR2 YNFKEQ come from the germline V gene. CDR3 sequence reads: CASSQDENGGNAEQFF. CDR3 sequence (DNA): TGTGCCAGCAGCCAAGATGAAAACGGGGGTAATGCTGAGCAGTTCTTC.

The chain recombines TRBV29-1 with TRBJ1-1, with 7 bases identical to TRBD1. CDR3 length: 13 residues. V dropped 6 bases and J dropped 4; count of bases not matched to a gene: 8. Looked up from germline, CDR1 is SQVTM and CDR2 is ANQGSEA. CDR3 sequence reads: CSVAKGTVTEAFF. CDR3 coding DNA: TGCAGCGTCGCAAAAGGGACAGTCACTGAAGCTTTCTTT. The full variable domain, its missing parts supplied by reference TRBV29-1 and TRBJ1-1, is SAVISQKPSRDICQRGTSLTIQCQVDSQVTMMFWYRQQPGQSLTLIATANQGSEATYESGFVIDKFPISRPNLTFSTLTVSNMSPEDSSIYLCSVAKGTVTEAFFGQGTRLTVV.

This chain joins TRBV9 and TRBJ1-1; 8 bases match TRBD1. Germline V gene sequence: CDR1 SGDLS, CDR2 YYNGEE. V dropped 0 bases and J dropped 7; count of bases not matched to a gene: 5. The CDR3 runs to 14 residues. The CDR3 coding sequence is TGTGCCAGCAGCGTAGGCAGGGGGCTTGGTGAAGCTTTCTTT. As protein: CASSVGRGLGEAFF.

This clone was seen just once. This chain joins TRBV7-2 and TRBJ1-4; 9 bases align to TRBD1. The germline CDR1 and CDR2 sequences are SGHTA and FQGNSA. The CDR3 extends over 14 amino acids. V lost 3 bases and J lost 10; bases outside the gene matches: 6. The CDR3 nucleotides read TGTGCCAGCAGCTTGGACAGGGGATCGGGAAAACTGTTTTTT. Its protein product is CASSLDRGSGKLFF.

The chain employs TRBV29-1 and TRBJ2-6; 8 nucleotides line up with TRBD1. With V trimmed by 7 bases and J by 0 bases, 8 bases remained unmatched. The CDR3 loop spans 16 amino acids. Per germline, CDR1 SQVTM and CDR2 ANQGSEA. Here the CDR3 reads CSAGQGPFSGANVLTF. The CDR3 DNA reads TGCAGCGCCGGACAGGGACCCTTCTCTGGGGCCAACGTCCTGACTTTC.

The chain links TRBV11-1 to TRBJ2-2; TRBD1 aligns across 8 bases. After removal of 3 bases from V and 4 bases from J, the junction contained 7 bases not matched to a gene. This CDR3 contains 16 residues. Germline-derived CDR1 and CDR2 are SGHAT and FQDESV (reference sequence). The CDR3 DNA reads TGTGCCAGCAGCTTCCTACAGGGGGGTGCCACCGGGGAGCTGTTTTTT. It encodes CASSFLQGGATGELFF.

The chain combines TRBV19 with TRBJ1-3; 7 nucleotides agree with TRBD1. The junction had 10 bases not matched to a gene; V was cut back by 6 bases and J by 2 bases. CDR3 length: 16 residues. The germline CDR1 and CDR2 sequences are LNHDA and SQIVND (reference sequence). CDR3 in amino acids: CASSPTKQGTGNTIYF. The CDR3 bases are TGTGCCAGTAGCCCGACAAAACAGGGGACTGGAAACACCATATATTTT.

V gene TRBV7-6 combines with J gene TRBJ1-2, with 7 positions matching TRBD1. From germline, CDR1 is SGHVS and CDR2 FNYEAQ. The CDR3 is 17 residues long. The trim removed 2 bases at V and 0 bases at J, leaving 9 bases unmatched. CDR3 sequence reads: CASSLSGQPQTNYGYTF. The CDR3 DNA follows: TGTGCCAGCAGCTTATCGGGACAGCCTCAAACTAACTATGGCTACACCTTC.